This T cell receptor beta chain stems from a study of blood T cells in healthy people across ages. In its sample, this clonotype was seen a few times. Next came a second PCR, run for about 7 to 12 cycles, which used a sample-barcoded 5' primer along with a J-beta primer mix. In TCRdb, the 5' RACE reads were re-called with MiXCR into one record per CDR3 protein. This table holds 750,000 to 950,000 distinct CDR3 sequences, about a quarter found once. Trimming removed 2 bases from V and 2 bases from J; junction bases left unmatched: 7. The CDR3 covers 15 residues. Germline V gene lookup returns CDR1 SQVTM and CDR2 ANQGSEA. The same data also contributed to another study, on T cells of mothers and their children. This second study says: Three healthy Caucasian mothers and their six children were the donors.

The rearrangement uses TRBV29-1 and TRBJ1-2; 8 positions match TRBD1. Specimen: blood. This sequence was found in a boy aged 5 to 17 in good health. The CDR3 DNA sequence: TGCAGCGTTGAAAGGGGACAGGAGATGAACTATGGCTACACCTTC. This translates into CSVERGQEMNYGYTF. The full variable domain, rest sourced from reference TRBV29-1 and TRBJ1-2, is SAVISQKPSRDICQRGTSLTIQCQVDSQVTMMFWYRQQPGQSLTLIATANQGSEATYESGFVIDKFPISRPNLTFSTLTVSNMSPEDSSIYLCSVERGQEMNYGYTFGSGTRLTVV.